This TCR beta chain was obtained from a study of CD8 T cells in ankylosing spondylitis. Findings and caveats of the study: In synovial fluid and blood from reactive arthritis, some motif variants were previously reported. Ankylosing spondylitis blood appeared to carry a characteristic TCR beta motif of roughly eight highly homologous variants. Disease-linked clones were reportedly significantly enriched in matched ankylosing spondylitis synovial fluid.

This clonotype showed up just once. The antigen is undetermined. MiXCR was run by TCRdb on the 5' RACE reads, yielding one entry per CDR3 protein. The sample contains approximately 300,000 distinct CDR3 sequences, around 21% of which appear only once. The V and J ends lost 6 bases and 3 bases respectively, with 14 bases between them. The CDR3 consists of 15 residues. Per the germline V gene, CDR1 is MNHNS and CDR2 is SASEGT. J is TRBJ1-4 and V is TRBV6-1; tentative D call: TRBD1 (5 bases). The receptor was isolated from a female donor with ankylosing spondylitis or in good health (not recorded which). Material for sequencing was blood, either unsorted or a sorted T cell fraction (not recorded which). The CDR3 bases are TGTGCCAGCAGCACTCAAAGGGGAGCTAATGAAAAACTGTTTTTT. Translated, it gives CASSTQRGANEKLFF.